The 13 T cell receptor beta chains below were found in one sample sequenced in a study of CD8 T cells in Susac syndrome. RNA, at about 0.5 to 1 ug, was reverse transcribed with random hexamers. TCRdb independently ran MiXCR on the immunoSEQ multiplex PCR reads; one entry per CDR3 protein. The sample lists fewer than 350,000 distinct CDR3 sequences, 92% occurring once. Sequencing used CD4+ T cells from PBMCs. These TCRs come from a human donor with multiple sclerosis.

The chain recombines TRBV7-2 with TRBJ2-7; D is tentatively TRBD1 or TRBD2 (5 bases each). V was pared by 0 bases and J by 6 bases, with 18 bases between. Looked up from germline, CDR1 is SGHTA and CDR2 is FQGNSA. CDR3 length: 16 amino acids. For the CDR3, the DNA is TGTGCCAGCAGCTTAGCCCCCGGGACCACCCAAGGCGAGCAGTACTTC. Translating it yields CASSLAPGTTQGEQYF.

The chain has TRBV4-3 and TRBJ2-7, with D perhaps matching TRBD2 (6 bases). Trimming shortened V by 0 bases and J by 2 bases, and 14 bases separated the two germline ends. The CDR3 extends over 16 amino acids. Germline loops: CDR1 LGHNA, CDR2 YSLEER. The CDR3 is CASSQDRASAAYEQYF. The CDR3, as DNA: TGCGCCAGCAGCCAAGATAGGGCTAGCGCGGCCTACGAGCAGTACTTC.

The V gene is TRBV18, the J gene TRBJ1-2, with TRBD1 as a possible D gene (6 bases). The CDR3 totals 15 residues. Looked up from germline, CDR1 is KGHSH and CDR2 is LQKENI. Trimming shortened V by 0 bases and J by 4 bases, and 12 bases separated the two germline ends. CDR3 DNA: TGTGCCAGCTCACCACCGTCCAGGGGAGCCTATGGCTACACCTTC. This encodes CASSPPSRGAYGYTF.

The chain employs TRBV7-9 and TRBJ1-3; D not certain. The CDR3 has 15 amino acids. V shed 1 base and J shed 4 bases, with 11 bases lying between them. Germline V lookup: CDR1 SEHNR, CDR2 FQNEAQ (reference sequence). This chain's CDR3 is CASSLVRSVGNTIYF. CDR3 nucleotides: TGTGCCAGCAGCTTAGTGCGCAGTGTGGGAAACACCATATATTTT.

V and J are TRBV6-1 and TRBJ2-3, with D possibly TRBD1 on 9 matching bases. The V end lost 3 bases, the J end lost 7 bases, and 23 bases lay between the germline ends. Germline V gene data show CDR1 as MNHNS and CDR2 as SASEGT. The CDR3 spans 17 residues. The CDR3 sequence: CASSEPGQGSGGNTQYF. The CDR3 DNA reads as TGTGCCAGCAGTGAGCCGGGACAGGGTTCGGGGGGGAATACGCAGTATTTT.

The CDR3 protein is CSARAGMVRRKLFF. CDR3 DNA: TGCAGTGCTAGGGCGGGGATGGTCCGAAGAAAACTGTTTTTT. The chain has TRBV20-1 and TRBJ1-4; D gene uncertain. Germline CDR1 reads DFQATT; CDR2 reads SNEGSKA (reference sequence). The CDR3 covers 14 residues. Trimming stripped 3 bases from V and 10 bases from J, with 18 bases between.

The chain carries TRBV6-6 and TRBJ1-2; 7 bases are a match to TRBD1. The germline gives CDR1 MNHNY, CDR2 SVGAGI (reference sequence). CDR3 length: 12 residues. V lost 11 bases and J lost 6; bases outside the gene matches: 9. CDR3 DNA: TGTGCCGGACAACAGGGGAAGGATGGCTACACCTTC. Its translation is CAGQQGKDGYTF.

CDR3 sequence: CASSLVGRSGELFF. CDR3 nucleotide sequence: TGTGCCAGCAGCTTGGTCGGGCGGTCCGGGGAGCTGTTTTTT. The chain employs TRBV7-3 and TRBJ2-2; no clear D. Germline CDR1 is SGHTA and CDR2 is FQGTGA. The CDR3 totals 14 residues. Trimming removed 3 bases from V and 6 bases from J, with 11 bases in between.

The chain uses TRBV12-3 or TRBV12-4 and TRBJ1-2, with TRBD1 matching 8 bases. With V trimmed by 2 bases and J by 8 bases, 10 bases remained unmatched. This CDR3 has 15 amino acids. CDR3: CASSLQGAPLRGYTF. The CDR3 DNA is TGTGCCAGCAGTTTACAGGGGGCGCCGCTCCGGGGCTACACCTTC.

The chain employs TRBV7-2 and TRBJ2-3, with a weak D call TRBD2 (6 bases). The CDR3 is made up of 18 amino acids. Germline CDR1 is SGHTA and CDR2 is FQGNSA. V was cut by 0 bases and J by 0 bases, with 16 bases left in between. DNA for the CDR3: TGTGCCAGCAGCTTAGCGACAGTTTCCGGGACTAGCACAGATACGCAGTATTTT. Residues: CASSLATVSGTSTDTQYF.

The chain uses TRBV10-2 and TRBJ2-5, with 8 positions matching TRBD2. There are 14 residues in the CDR3. V was pared by 6 bases and J by 5 bases, with 8 bases of the junction left unmatched. CDR1 and CDR2 from the germline V gene are WSHSY and SAAADI. CDR3 in DNA: TGCGCCAGCAGCCCCGGGACTAGGGGGGAGACCCAGTACTTC. This encodes CASSPGTRGETQYF.

Written as DNA, the CDR3 is TGTGCCAGCAGTCCAAGTAAGACCACTGAAGCTTTCTTT. This codes for CASSPSKTTEAFF. The gene calls are TRBV27 and TRBJ1-1, with D unclear. This CDR3 is 13 amino acids long. The germline gives CDR1 MNHEY, CDR2 SMNVEV (reference sequence). Trimming left V 5 bases short and J 4 bases short, with 11 bases between.

The chain couples TRBV29-1 to TRBJ2-7, with TRBD1 identical over 8 bases. CDR3 length: 14 residues. Trimming at V came to 6 bases and at J to 6 bases, leaving 13 bases not matched to a gene. Germline V CDR1 and CDR2: SQVTM, ANQGSEA. The CDR3 loop is CSVRDRKDGSEQYF. DNA for the CDR3: TGCAGCGTCCGGGACAGGAAGGACGGATCCGAGCAGTACTTC.